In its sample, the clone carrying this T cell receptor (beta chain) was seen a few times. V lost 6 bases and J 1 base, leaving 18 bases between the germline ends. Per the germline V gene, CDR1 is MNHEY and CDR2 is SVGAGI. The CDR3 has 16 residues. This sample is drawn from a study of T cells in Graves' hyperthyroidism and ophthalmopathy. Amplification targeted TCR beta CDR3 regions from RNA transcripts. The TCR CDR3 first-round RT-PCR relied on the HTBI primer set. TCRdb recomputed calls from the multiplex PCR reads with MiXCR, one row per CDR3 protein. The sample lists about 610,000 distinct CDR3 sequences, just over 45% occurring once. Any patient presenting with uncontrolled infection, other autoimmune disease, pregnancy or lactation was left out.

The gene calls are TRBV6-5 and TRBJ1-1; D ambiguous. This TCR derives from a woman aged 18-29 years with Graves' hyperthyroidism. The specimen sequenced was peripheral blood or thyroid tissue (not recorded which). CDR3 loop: CASSHLPLHWNTEAFF. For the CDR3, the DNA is TGTGCCAGCAGCCATCTCCCCCTCCACTGGAACACTGAAGCTTTCTTT.